These 23 T cell receptor beta chains came from one sample sequenced in a study of vaccination and CD4 T cells after COVID-19. Noted treatment: approximately nine-day PBMC culture with coronavirus spike peptide pools or control peptides (ViraFEST assay). According to the study, CD4+ T cells from the unexposed donor were gathered ahead of the COVID-19 pandemic (2011-2018). Their target antigens are unknown. Cultured CD4+ T-cell DNA underwent Oncomine TCR Beta short-read sequencing. CD4+ T cells were cultured, and genomic DNA was extracted from them. MiXCR was run by TCRdb on the PCR reads, yielding one entry per CDR3 protein. Altogether fewer than 12,000 distinct CDR3 sequences are present, almost 30% being singletons, with the ten largest covering 13%. The sequenced material came from CD4+ T cells from blood, cultured in vitro. The receptors originated from a human donor in good health.

Of note for this clonotype: The junction departs from germline at one end; a sequencing error may be responsible. The V and J genes are TRBV20-1 and TRBJ2-5; D perhaps matches TRBD2 (6 bases). This CDR3 is 12 amino acids long. Germline V lookup: CDR1 DFQATT, CDR2 SNEGSKA (reference sequence). The CDR3 protein is CSAPGLQEAQYF. The CDR3, as DNA: TGCAGTGCCCCGGGACTTCAAGAGGCCCAGTACTTC.

This clonotype was seen more than once but under ten times. The V and J genes are TRBV20-1 and TRBJ1-2, with 7 bases identical to TRBD1. The length of the CDR3 is 13 residues. The V and J ends lost 0 bases and 6 bases, in that order; junction bases with no gene match: 4. Germline V gene data show CDR1 as DFQATT and CDR2 as SNEGSKA (reference sequence). Written as DNA, the CDR3 is TGCAGTGCTAGAGATGACAGGGACCATGGCTACACCTTC. Amino acid sequence: CSARDDRDHGYTF.

The sample holds a few counts of this clonotype. The CDR3 coding sequence is TGTGCCAGCAGCCTGGGACAGGGGCGGGGAGATACGCAGTATTTT. It encodes CASSLGQGRGDTQYF. The chain uses TRBV11-3 and TRBJ2-3; 10 bases map to TRBD1. V gave up 5 bases and J gave up 5 bases; unmatched junction bases: 7. The CDR3 totals 15 residues. Germline-derived CDR1 and CDR2 are SGHNT and YENEEA.

This clonotype was picked up one time. No conserved phenylalanine or tryptophan ends this CDR3, so it is likely a read error. The DNA for the CDR3 is TGTGCCAGCAGCCGACCCGGACAGGGGAATTCACCCCTCCACCTT. This gives the protein CASSRPGQGNSPLHL. The chain couples TRBV2 to TRBJ1-6; 9 bases fit TRBD1. From germline, CDR1 is SNHLY and CDR2 FYNNEI. The CDR3 has 15 amino acids. The junction had 7 bases not matched to a gene; V was cut back by 6 bases and J by 7 bases.

This clonotype was seen a few times. The chain has TRBV20-1 and TRBJ2-1, with 8 bases lining up with TRBD2. With 3 bases clipped from V and 6 bases from J, the junction kept 7 bases outside the gene matches. This CDR3 spans 14 amino acids. Germline V gene data show CDR1 as DFQATT and CDR2 as SNEGSKA (reference sequence). CDR3: CSARIAGSRNEQFF. The CDR3 DNA follows: TGCAGTGCTAGGATAGCGGGATCTCGCAATGAGCAGTTCTTC.

By its share, this clonotype is medium-sized (0.01 to 0.1%). This rearrangement joins TRBV7-8 to TRBJ2-3, with 7 nucleotides matching TRBD2. J was trimmed by 5 bases and V by 4 bases; bases with no gene match: 15. There are 17 residues in the CDR3. The V gene's germline CDR1 is SGHVS and CDR2 FQNEAQ. The CDR3 DNA follows: TGTGCCAGCAGCTCTCCGACCACCGGGAGGCAGGGAGATACGCAGTATTTT. The encoded protein is CASSSPTTGRQGDTQYF.

The chain links TRBV20-1 to TRBJ2-1; perhaps TRBD2 as D (5 bases). Germline CDR1 reads DFQATT; CDR2 reads SNEGSKA (reference sequence). The V gene lost 2 bases and the J gene lost 9 bases, with 20 bases spanning the gap. The CDR3 contains 15 residues. Here the CDR3 DNA reads TGCAGTGCTAGACTTAGTGGACTGCCCCAGAGTGAGCAGTTCTTC. This gives the protein CSARLSGLPQSEQFF.

The chain carries TRBV7-2 and TRBJ1-2; maybe TRBD1 (5 bases). Deletions cut 3 bases from V and 8 bases from J, with 19 bases between. Germline CDR1 SGHTA, CDR2 FQGNSA. The CDR3 sequence is 15 residues long. The CDR3 loop reads CASSLGGGTLGGYTF. CDR3 nucleotides: TGTGCCAGCAGCTTGGGGGGTGGAACCTTGGGGGGCTACACCTTC.

The gene calls are TRBV12-3 or TRBV12-4 and TRBJ2-1; D is perhaps TRBD2 (5 bases). The ends were cut back, 3 bases at V and 3 bases at J, with 18 bases in the middle. This CDR3 has 17 amino acids. The CDR3 DNA is TGTGCCAGCAGTTTCCCCTCCGCTAGCCCTTTCTACAATGAGCAGTTCTTC. It is translated as CASSFPSASPFYNEQFF.

The rearrangement joins TRBV11-3 to TRBJ2-1; TRBD1 matches at 7 bases. In germline, CDR1 is SGHNT, CDR2 YENEEA. The CDR3 is made up of 13 amino acids. Unmatched junction bases numbered 2, after V lost 5 bases and J lost 4 bases. In DNA, the CDR3 is TGTGCCAGCAGCCGGGACAGATACAATGAGCAGTTCTTC. Amino acids: CASSRDRYNEQFF.

The chain uses TRBV7-6 and TRBJ1-4; possible D gene TRBD1, 6 bases. Germline CDR1 SGHVS, CDR2 FNYEAQ. V lost 4 bases, J lost 7 bases, and 16 bases lay in between. The CDR3 spans 15 residues. CDR3 residues: CASSSQTGLTEKLFF. The CDR3 DNA reads TGTGCCAGCAGCTCCCAAACAGGGCTCACTGAAAAACTGTTTTTT.

The rearrangement links TRBV27 to TRBJ2-1; D remains unclear. The CDR3 has 12 amino acids. V lost 5 bases and J 6 bases, leaving 8 bases between the germline ends. Germline values: CDR1 MNHEY, CDR2 SMNVEV (reference sequence). Written as DNA, the CDR3 is TGTGCCAGCAGTATTATAGGCAATGAGCAGTTCTTC. This gives the protein CASSIIGNEQFF.

The table lists this clonotype with a count of one. This rearrangement joins TRBV5-4 to TRBJ1-2; TRBD1 is a possible D gene (5 bases). V dropped 4 bases and J dropped 7 bases, with 17 bases sitting between them. The CDR3 is made up of 14 amino acids. Germline lookup yields CDR1 SGHNT and CDR2 YYREEE (reference sequence). In DNA, the CDR3 is TGTGCCAGCAGCACGGGACGGGGTTTCGGTGGCTACACCTTC. Translated, it gives CASSTGRGFGGYTF.

This clonotype was observed a few times. This sequence joins TRBV18 and TRBJ1-2, with TRBD1 identical over 8 bases. The ends lost 3 bases at V and 8 bases at J; junction bases unmatched: 8. CDR1 and CDR2 (germline): KGHSH, LQKENI. The CDR3 spans 14 residues. CDR3 sequence (DNA): TGTGCCAGCTCACCTTCAGGACAGGGAACGGGCTACACCTTC. The encoded protein is CASSPSGQGTGYTF.

This rearrangement joins TRBV10-3 to TRBJ1-1; no clear D. The V and J ends lost 10 bases and 1 base respectively, with 10 bases between them. Germline lookup yields CDR1 ENHRY and CDR2 SYGVKD. The CDR3 loop spans 12 amino acids. CDR3 sequence: CANPMGNTEAFF. In DNA, the CDR3 is TGTGCCAACCCTATGGGGAACACTGAAGCTTTCTTT.

The genes are TRBV20-1 and TRBJ2-7, with a weak D call TRBD2 (7 bases). The V end lost 3 bases, the J end lost 0 bases, and 12 bases lay between the germline ends. CDR3 length: 14 amino acids. From germline, CDR1 is DFQATT and CDR2 SNEGSKA (reference sequence). CDR3 coding DNA: TGCAGTGCTAGTCGGGGGGCCAGCTCCTACGAGCAGTACTTC. Its translation: CSASRGASSYEQYF.

CDR3 DNA sequence: TGTGCCAGCAGTTTATCCGGGGGGACTAGCGGGAGAATGGCCAAAAACATTCAGTACTTC. This encodes CASSLSGGTSGRMAKNIQYF. The chain combines TRBV28 with TRBJ2-4; the match to TRBD2 covers 14 bases. This CDR3 has 20 residues. CDR1 and CDR2 from the germline V gene are MDHEN and SYDVKM. V lost 1 base to trimming and J lost 1 base; unmatched junction nucleotides: 9.

To note about this clonotype: This CDR3 fails to terminate in the conserved phenylalanine or tryptophan, so it likely reflects a read error. This chain uses TRBV20-1 with TRBJ2-5; D unresolved. The CDR3 runs 13 residues. Between the trimmed V and J ends, which lost 3 bases and 5 bases, there was a span of 13 bases. From germline, CDR1 is DFQATT and CDR2 SNEGSKA (reference sequence). The CDR3 region has the DNA TGCAGTGCTAGGACATTAGGATGGGAGACCCAGTACCTC. Its translation is CSARTLGWETQYL.

This clonotype was observed a handful of times. The chain employs TRBV27 and TRBJ1-2; D may be TRBD1 (5 bases). The CDR3 sequence is 14 residues long. Germline V gene lookup returns CDR1 MNHEY and CDR2 SMNVEV (reference sequence). Trimming took 1 base from V and 4 from J, leaving 10 bases between them. The CDR3 nucleotides are TGTGCCAGCAGTTTATTGACAGTTCCCTATGGCTACACCTTC. Amino acid sequence: CASSLLTVPYGYTF.

CDR3 sequence (DNA): TGCGCCAGCAGTGAGTCAACGGACAGTGGGACCCAGTACTTC. It specifies CASSESTDSGTQYF. The chain has TRBV10-2 and TRBJ2-5, with D tentatively TRBD1 (6 bases). Trimming removed 0 bases from V and 7 bases from J, with 12 bases in between. Germline V gene lookup returns CDR1 WSHSY and CDR2 SAAADI. The CDR3 consists of 14 residues.

V gene TRBV20-1 combines with J gene TRBJ2-5, with D perhaps matching TRBD1 or TRBD2 (5 bases each). The CDR3 has 16 amino acids. Trimming removed 1 base from V and 4 bases from J, with 19 bases in between. Germline-derived CDR1 and CDR2 are DFQATT and SNEGSKA (reference sequence). Here the CDR3 DNA reads TGCAGTGCTAGAGTCCCATGGGGGTCCTCGGGAGAGACCCAGTACTTC. This gives the protein CSARVPWGSSGETQYF.

This clonotype was seen more than once but under ten times. The gene calls are TRBV6-2 or TRBV6-3 and TRBJ1-1, with 11 positions matching TRBD1. This CDR3 is 18 amino acids long. V was clipped by 6 bases and J by 1 base; unmatched bases: 13. Germline V gene lookup returns CDR1 MNHEY and CDR2 SVGEGT. CDR3 coding DNA: TGTGCCAGCAGACCCCGGGACAGGGGGTTCGAAACGAACACTGAAGCTTTCTTT. It codes for CASRPRDRGFETNTEAFF.

Concerning this clonotype itself: Germline is not matched at one junction end, which may reflect a read error. This rearrangement joins TRBV7-9 to TRBJ2-7; D is possibly TRBD2 (6 bases). CDR3 length equals 12 residues. The V gene's germline CDR1 is SEHNR and CDR2 FQNEAQ (reference sequence). The CDR3 is CASSPGDFLVDF. In DNA, the CDR3 is TGTGCCAGCAGCCCCGGGGACTTCTTAGTGGACTTC. The whole variable domain, filled in from reference TRBV7-9 and TRBJ2-7, reads DTGVSQNPRHKITKRGQNVTFRCDPISEHNRLYWYRQTLGQGPEFLTYFQNEAQLEKSRLLSDRFSAERPKGSFSTLEIQRTEQGDSAMYLCASSPGDFLVDFGPGTRLTVT.